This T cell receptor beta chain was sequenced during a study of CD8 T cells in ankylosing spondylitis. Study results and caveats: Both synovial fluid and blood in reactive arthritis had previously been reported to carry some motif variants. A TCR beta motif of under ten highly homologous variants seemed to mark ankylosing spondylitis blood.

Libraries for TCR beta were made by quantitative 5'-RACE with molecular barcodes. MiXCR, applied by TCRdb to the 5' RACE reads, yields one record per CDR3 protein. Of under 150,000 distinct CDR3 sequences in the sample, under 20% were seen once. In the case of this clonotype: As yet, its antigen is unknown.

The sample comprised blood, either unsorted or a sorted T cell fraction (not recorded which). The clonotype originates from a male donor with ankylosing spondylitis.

As DNA, the CDR3 is TGTGCCAGCACCTCCCCCCATAGCAGAACTGCGGATAATGAGCAGTTCTTC. This translates into CASTSPHSRTADNEQFF. The chain combines TRBV7-9 with TRBJ2-1; D gene ambiguous. The CDR3 is 17 residues long. CDR1 and CDR2 (germline): SEHNR, FQNEAQ (reference sequence). The ends were cut back, 7 bases at V and 7 bases at J, with 26 bases in the middle.